The TCR beta chain under discussion was sequenced for a study of shared clonotypes between healthy human individuals. Trimming took 5 bases from V and 3 from J, leaving 20 bases between them. Germline lookup yields CDR1 MNHEY and CDR2 SMNVEV (reference sequence). The CDR3 spans 16 residues. Naive CD8 cells comprised CD45RO-negative, CCR7-positively selected cells, excluding terminally differentiated effector memory CD45RA+ cells. This clone was recorded only once. Per the original methods: Junction-only sequences without quality scores came from ImmunoSEQ, so filtering differed. Assay used: immunoSEQ multiplex PCR; TCRdb lists only in-frame clones, some missing. V, J and clone size are those of that table, while D and trimming were read from the DNA. The data contain around 2.1 million clones, roughly 91% of them singletons.

The chain is built from TRBV27 and TRBJ2-7; D might be TRBD1 (5 bases). Sequencing was carried out using naive CD8+ T cells from PBMCs. The sequence was obtained from a man between 18 and 35 years old in good health. Some clones in this sample may be carry-over from other donors' samples. The CDR3 loop is CASSPSTGPLYYEQYF. CDR3 DNA sequence: TGTGCCAGCAGTCCCTCTACAGGCCCCCTTTACTACGAGCAGTACTTC.